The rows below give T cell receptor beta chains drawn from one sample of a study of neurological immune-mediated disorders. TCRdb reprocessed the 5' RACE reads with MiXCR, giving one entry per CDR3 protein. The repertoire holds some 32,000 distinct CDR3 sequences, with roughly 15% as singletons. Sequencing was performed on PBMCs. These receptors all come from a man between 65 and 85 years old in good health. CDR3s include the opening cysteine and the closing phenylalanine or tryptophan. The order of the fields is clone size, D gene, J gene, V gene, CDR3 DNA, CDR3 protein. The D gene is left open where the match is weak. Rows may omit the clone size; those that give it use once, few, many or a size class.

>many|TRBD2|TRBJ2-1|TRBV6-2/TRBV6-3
TGTGCCAGCAGCGAAACTAGCGGGGGGGCCGATGAGCAGTTCTTC
CASSETSGGADEQFF
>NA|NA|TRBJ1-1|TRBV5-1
TGCGCCAGCAGCTTGGTTCATGTCGGGGCTGACATGAACACTGAAGCTTTCTTT
CASSLVHVGADMNTEAFF
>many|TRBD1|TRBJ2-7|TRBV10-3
TGTGCCATCAGTGAGTCGAGCGGGACAGGGACCTACGAGCAGTACTTC
CAISESSGTGTYEQYF
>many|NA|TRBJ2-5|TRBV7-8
TGTGCCAGCAGCTCCGGGTTGCAAGAGACCCAGTACTTC
CASSSGLQETQYF
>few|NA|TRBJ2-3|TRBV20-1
TGCAGTGCCTCCCCCTATAGCACAGATACGCAGTATTTT
CSASPYSTDTQYF
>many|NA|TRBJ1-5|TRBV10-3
TGTGCCATCAGTGACAGGGCTAGCAATCAGCCCCAGCATTTT
CAISDRASNQPQHF
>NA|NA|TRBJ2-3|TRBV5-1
TGCGCCAGCAGCTTGGTAGGCGGTCGGGGGAGCACAGATACGCAGTATTTT
CASSLVGGRGSTDTQYF
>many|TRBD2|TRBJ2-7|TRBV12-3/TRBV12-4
TGTGCCAGCAGCTCCGGGACTAGCGGGCGGGGATCCTCCTACGAGCAGTACTTC
CASSSGTSGRGSSYEQYF
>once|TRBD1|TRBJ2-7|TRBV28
TGTGCCAGCAGTCCCCGGGGGACAGGGGGCGGGTACGAGCAGTACTTC
CASSPRGTGGGYEQYF
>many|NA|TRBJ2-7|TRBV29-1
TGCAGCGTTGAAGGACAGAAAACCTACGAGCAGTACTTC
CSVEGQKTYEQYF
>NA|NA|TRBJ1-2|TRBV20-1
TGCAGTGCTAGAGACTACAGGGAAATCTATGTCTACACCTTC
CSARDYREIYVYTF
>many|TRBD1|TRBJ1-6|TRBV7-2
TGTGCCAGCAGCCCGCACGGACAGGGACTCAATTCACCCCTCCACTTT
CASSPHGQGLNSPLHF
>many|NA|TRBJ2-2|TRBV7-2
TGTGCCAGCAGCTTAGGGACAGCCACCGGGGAGCTGTTTTTT
CASSLGTATGELFF
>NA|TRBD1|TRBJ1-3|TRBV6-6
TGTGCCAGCAGTTCGCCCCGGGACAGCATATATTTT
CASSSPRDSIYF
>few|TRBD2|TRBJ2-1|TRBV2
TGTGCCAGCGGCGGACTAGCGGGGGGGGAGTATGAGCAGTTCTTC
CASGGLAGGEYEQFF
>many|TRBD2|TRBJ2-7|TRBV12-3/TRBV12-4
TGTGCCAGCAGTTTAGAGTCGGGGGGGCCCTACGAGCAGTACTTC
CASSLESGGPYEQYF
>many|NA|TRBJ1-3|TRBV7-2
TGTGCCAGCAGCCTCTCTGGAAACACCATATATTTT
CASSLSGNTIYF
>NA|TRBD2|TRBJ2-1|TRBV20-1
TGCAGTGCTAGTACTAGCGGGAGGGGGGATGAGCAGTTCTTC
CSASTSGRGDEQFF
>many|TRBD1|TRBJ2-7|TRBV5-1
TGCGCCAGCAGCCTCCGACAGGGCAGCTCCTACGAGCAGTACTTC
CASSLRQGSSYEQYF
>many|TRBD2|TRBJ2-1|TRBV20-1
TGCAGTGCTAGAGATCTAGCGGGGGGATTCTCCTACAATGAGCAGTTCTTC
CSARDLAGGFSYNEQFF
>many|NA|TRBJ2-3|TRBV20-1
TGCAGTGCTAGAGATGGACTGATGGATACGCAGTATTTT
CSARDGLMDTQYF
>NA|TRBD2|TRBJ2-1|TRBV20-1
TGCAGTGCCCTTAGCGGGGAGAGTTCCTACAATGAGCGGTTCTTC
CSALSGESSYNERFF
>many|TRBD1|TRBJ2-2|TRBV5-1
TGCGCCAGCAGAGAACAGGGGCCGAACACCGGGGAGCTGTTTTTT
CASREQGPNTGELFF
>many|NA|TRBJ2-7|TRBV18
TGTGCCAGCTCAAGGGCAAACTACGAGCAGTACTTC
CASSRANYEQYF
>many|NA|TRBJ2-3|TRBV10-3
TGTGCCATCAGCCGATCACAGGGGGGGGCAGATACGCAGTATTTT
CAISRSQGGADTQYF
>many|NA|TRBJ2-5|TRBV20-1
TGCAGTGCTAGCCTACACGGGGGGCCCTTCCAAGAGACCCAGTACTTC
CSASLHGGPFQETQYF
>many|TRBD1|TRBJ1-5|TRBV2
TGTGCCAGCAGATCGGACAGGGCGTATAGCAATCAGCCCCAGCATTTT
CASRSDRAYSNQPQHF
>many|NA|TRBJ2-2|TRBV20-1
TGCAGTGCTAGGACTCCCGATAACACCGGGGAGCTGTTTTTT
CSARTPDNTGELFF
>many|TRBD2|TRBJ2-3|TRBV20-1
TGCAGTGCTACGGGAGCGGGGGGCCTCGCAGATACGCAGTATTTT
CSATGAGGLADTQYF
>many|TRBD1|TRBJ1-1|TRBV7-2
TGTGCCAGCAGCCCTCCCGGGACAGGGAAGGGGGTAGGGGCTGAAGCTTTCTTT
CASSPPGTGKGVGAEAFF
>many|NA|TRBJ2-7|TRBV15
TGTGCCACCAGCAGAGATATCAGCTCCTACGAGCAGTACTTC
CATSRDISSYEQYF
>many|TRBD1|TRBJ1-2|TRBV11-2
TGTGCCAGCAGCCGGAGGGGACAGAACTATGGCTACACCTTC
CASSRRGQNYGYTF
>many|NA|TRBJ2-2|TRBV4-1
TGCGCCAGCAGATCCAAACCGGGAGCACCCGCGAACACCGGGGAGCTGTTTTTT
CASRSKPGAPANTGELFF
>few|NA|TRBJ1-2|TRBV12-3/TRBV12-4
TGTGCCAGCAGTTTGTCCTCGGCTTCTATTTATGGCTACACCTTC
CASSLSSASIYGYTF
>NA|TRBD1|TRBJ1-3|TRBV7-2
TGTGCCAGCAGCCACAGGGGACACACCATATATTTT
CASSHRGHTIYF
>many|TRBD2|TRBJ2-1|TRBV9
TGTGCCAGCAGTCCTAGGAGCGGGGGCGGCAATGAGCAGTTCTTC
CASSPRSGGGNEQFF
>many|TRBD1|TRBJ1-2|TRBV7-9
TGTGCCAGCAGCCAGGCAGACAGGGGGTTAGAAGGCTACACCTTC
CASSQADRGLEGYTF
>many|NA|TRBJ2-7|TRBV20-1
TGCAGTGGAGGCCCGGGCTACGAGCAGTACTTC
CSGGPGYEQYF
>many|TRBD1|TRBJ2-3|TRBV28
TGTGCCAGCAGTCCCGGGGGACAGGGAGCAGATACGCAGTATTTT
CASSPGGQGADTQYF
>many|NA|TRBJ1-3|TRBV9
TGTGCCAGCAGCGCCCATACTGGAAACACCATATATTTT
CASSAHTGNTIYF
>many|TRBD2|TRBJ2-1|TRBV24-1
TGTGCCACCAGTGAGGGGAGGGGACTGAACTACAATGAGCAGTTCTTC
CATSEGRGLNYNEQFF